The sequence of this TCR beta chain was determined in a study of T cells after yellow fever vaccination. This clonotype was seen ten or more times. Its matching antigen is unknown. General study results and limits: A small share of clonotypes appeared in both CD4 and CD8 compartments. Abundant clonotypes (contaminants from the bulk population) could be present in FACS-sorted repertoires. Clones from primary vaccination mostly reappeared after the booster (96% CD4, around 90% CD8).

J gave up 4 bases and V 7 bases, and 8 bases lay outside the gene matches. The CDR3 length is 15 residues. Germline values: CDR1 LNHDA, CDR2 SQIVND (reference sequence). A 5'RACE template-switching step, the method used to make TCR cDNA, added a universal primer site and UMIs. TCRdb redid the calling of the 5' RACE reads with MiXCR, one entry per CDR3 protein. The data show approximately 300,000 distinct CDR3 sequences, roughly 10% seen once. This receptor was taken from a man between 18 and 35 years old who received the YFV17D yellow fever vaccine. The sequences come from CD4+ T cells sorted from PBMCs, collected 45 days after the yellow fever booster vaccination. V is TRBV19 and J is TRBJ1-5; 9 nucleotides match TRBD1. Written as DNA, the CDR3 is TGTGCCAGTACCTGGGACAGGGTCGATAATCAGCCCCAGCATTTT. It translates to CASTWDRVDNQPQHF.